These 29 T cell receptor beta chains were all obtained from the same sample, sequenced in a study of cytomegalovirus exposure and HLA in healthy donors. This table comes from immunoSEQ multiplex PCR, and its TCRdb copy is limited to in-frame clones, with some not included. The sample lists 150,000 to 200,000 clones; 91% were seen once. Sequenced: PBMCs. The receptors shown here come from a woman aged 18-29 years in good health and CMV-seropositive.

The chain employs TRBV11-2 and TRBJ2-6, with 10 bases fitting TRBD1. Germline V gene data show CDR1 as SGHAT and CDR2 as FQNNGV. The CDR3 runs to 18 residues. With 2 bases clipped from V and 4 bases from J, the junction kept 8 bases outside the gene matches. The CDR3 region has the DNA TGTGCCAGCAGCTTAAGGAGACAGGGGGCGGGAGGGGCCAACGTCCTGACTTTC. This encodes CASSLRRQGAGGANVLTF.

The V call is TRBV4-1, the J call TRBJ1-5; D gene unclear. Trimming stripped 4 bases from V and 4 bases from J, with 17 bases between. This CDR3 spans 16 amino acids. Germline lookup yields CDR1 MGHRA and CDR2 YSYEKL. This CDR3 reads CASSREGAGTNQPQHF. The CDR3 DNA follows: TGCGCCAGCAGCCGAGAGGGAGCGGGAACTAATCAGCCCCAGCATTTT.

This chain connects TRBV18 to TRBJ2-7, with 8 bases lining up with TRBD1. CDR3 length: 13 residues. The V gene's germline CDR1 is KGHSH and CDR2 LQKENI. J was trimmed by 7 bases and V by 4 bases; bases with no gene match: 6. CDR3 region: CASSLTGAFEQYF. As DNA, the CDR3 is TGTGCCAGCTCACTGACAGGGGCCTTTGAGCAGTACTTC.

The chain recombines TRBV18 with TRBJ1-4; 7 bases agree with TRBD1. The V and J ends lost 3 bases and 4 bases, in that order; junction bases with no gene match: 8. Germline V gene data show CDR1 as KGHSH and CDR2 as LQKENI. The CDR3 totals 16 residues. CDR3 residues: CASSPGTAEINEKLFF. CDR3 DNA sequence: TGTGCCAGCTCACCGGGGACAGCCGAAATTAATGAAAAACTGTTTTTT.

This chain joins TRBV7-2 and TRBJ2-1; D is unclear. Germline lookup yields CDR1 SGHTA and CDR2 FQGNSA. The V gene lost 3 bases and the J gene lost 6 bases, with 15 bases spanning the gap. CDR3 length: 15 residues. As DNA, the CDR3 is TGTGCCAGCAGCTTTGACTCCCTGCCTGGCAATGAGCAGTTCTTC. Residues: CASSFDSLPGNEQFF.

This rearrangement joins TRBV7-3 to TRBJ2-3, with a possible D match to TRBD2 (5 bases). Germline CDR1 SGHTA, CDR2 FQGTGA. This CDR3 comprises 13 residues. The V end lost 8 bases, the J end lost 6 bases, and 15 bases lay between the germline ends. The CDR3, as DNA: TGTGCCAGCGGCGTCCCGGGATCGGATACGCAGTATTTT. The encoded protein is CASGVPGSDTQYF.

The chain is built from TRBV5-1 and TRBJ1-4, with D unresolved. The end of the DNA is better explained by TRBJ2-2, so the J call may be wrong. The germline V gene encodes CDR1 SGHRS and CDR2 YFSETQ. The CDR3 length is 13 residues. This chain's CDR3 is CASSFSVGWELFF. The CDR3, as DNA: TGCGCCAGCAGCTTCAGTGTCGGATGGGAGCTGTTTTTT.

This sequence joins TRBV9 and TRBJ1-2, with 7 bases aligning to TRBD1. The CDR3 consists of 14 residues. Trimming cost V 4 bases and J 3 bases; bases outside gene matches: 6. The V gene's germline CDR1 is SGDLS and CDR2 YYNGEE. CDR3 in amino acids: CASSSDRRDYGYTF. The DNA for the CDR3 is TGTGCCAGCAGCTCGGACAGGCGCGACTATGGCTACACCTTC. Looking up the rest from reference TRBV9 and TRBJ1-2 gives the full variable domain: DSGVTQTPKHLITATGQRVTLRCSPRSGDLSVYWYQQSLDQGLQFLIQYYNGEERAKGNILERFSAQQFPDLHSELNLSSLELGDSALYFCASSSDRRDYGYTFGSGTRLTVV.

The chain is built from TRBV6-1 and TRBJ1-4; D not resolved. The CDR3 has 14 residues. In germline, CDR1 is MNHNS, CDR2 SASEGT. Trimming removed 1 base at V and 9 bases at J, with 12 bases between. The CDR3 DNA sequence: TGTGCCAGCAGTGAAGGTCACATCAGGAAAAAACTGTTTTTT. It is translated as CASSEGHIRKKLFF.

The chain employs TRBV6-5 and TRBJ1-6; D not certain. The CDR3 extends over 12 amino acids. V was cut by 10 bases and J by 4 bases, with 8 bases left in between. Germline CDR1 MNHEY, CDR2 SVGAGI. CDR3 DNA: TGTGCCACCACTAGTTATAATTCACCCCTCCACTTT. Its translation: CATTSYNSPLHF.

This chain connects TRBV7-2 to TRBJ2-5; 9 bases are shared with TRBD2. The V gene's germline CDR1 is SGHTA and CDR2 FQGNSA. V was clipped by 3 bases and J by 2 bases; unmatched bases: 4. The CDR3 is made up of 15 amino acids. CDR3 in amino acids: CASSFLRGGQETQYF. The DNA for the CDR3 is TGTGCCAGCAGCTTTTTGCGGGGGGGACAAGAGACCCAGTACTTC. Filled out from reference TRBV7-2 and TRBJ2-5, the complete variable domain reads GAGVSQSPSNKVTEKGKDVELRCDPISGHTALYWYRQSLGQGLEFLIYFQGNSAPDKSGLPSDRFSAERTGGSVSTLTIQRTQQEDSAVYLCASSFLRGGQETQYFGPGTRLLVL.

CDR3 nucleotide sequence: TGTGCCAGCAGCCAAGTTTTCCCTCTCCCGGGGGAGACCCAGTACTTC. It specifies CASSQVFPLPGETQYF. The chain carries TRBV14 and TRBJ2-5; D might be TRBD2 (5 bases). The CDR3 is made up of 16 amino acids. Trimming took 1 base from V and 5 from J, leaving 17 bases between them. Germline V lookup: CDR1 SGHDN, CDR2 FVKESK.

This chain connects TRBV7-9 to TRBJ1-2; perhaps TRBD1 as D (5 bases). The CDR3 spans 14 residues. V lost 1 base and J 6 bases, leaving 12 bases between the germline ends. Germline loops: CDR1 SEHNR, CDR2 FQNEAQ (reference sequence). CDR3 nucleotide sequence: TGTGCCAGCAGCTTAGTACGCAGGGAGGATGGCTACACCTTC. Amino acids: CASSLVRREDGYTF.

V is TRBV28 and J is TRBJ1-1; D is ambiguous. CDR3 length equals 16 residues. Germline CDR1 MDHEN, CDR2 SYDVKM. V lost 1 base and J lost 0, with 12 bases in between. The CDR3 nucleotides are TGTGCCAGCAGTTTATATCGGCGGGTCTTGAACACTGAAGCTTTCTTT. Translating it yields CASSLYRRVLNTEAFF. Full variable domain (outside the CDR3, taken from reference TRBV28 and TRBJ1-1): DVKVTQSSRYLVKRTGEKVFLECVQDMDHENMFWYRQDPGLGLRLIYFSYDVKMKEKGDIPEGYSVSREKKERFSLILESASTNQTSMYLCASSLYRRVLNTEAFFGQGTRLTVV.

Here the CDR3 DNA reads TGTGCCAGCAGCCAAGACGGGACTGCGTGGAGGGATGAGCAGTTCTTC. It is translated as CASSQDGTAWRDEQFF. This rearrangement joins TRBV4-2 to TRBJ2-1; a possible D gene is TRBD2 (6 bases). The germline V and J ends were trimmed by 0 bases and 8 bases, with 17 bases remaining between them. Per the germline V gene, CDR1 is LGHNA and CDR2 is YNFKEQ. The CDR3 loop spans 16 amino acids.

The V gene is TRBV29-1, the J gene TRBJ1-1; D may be TRBD1 (5 bases). The CDR3 length is 14 residues. The V gene's germline CDR1 is SQVTM and CDR2 ANQGSEA. V lost 2 bases and J lost 0, with 10 bases in between. CDR3 region: CSVETYRLNTEAFF. The CDR3 DNA is TGCAGCGTTGAAACTTACAGGTTGAACACTGAAGCTTTCTTT.

This chain links TRBV2 with TRBJ2-3; TRBD1 aligns across 10 bases. Per the germline V gene, CDR1 is SNHLY and CDR2 is FYNNEI. The CDR3 covers 16 residues. J was trimmed by 3 bases and V by 6 bases; bases with no gene match: 9. CDR3 in DNA: TGTGCCAGCAGAGCGGGACAGGGGATTTGGACAGATACGCAGTATTTT. Its protein product is CASRAGQGIWTDTQYF.

V is TRBV5-4 and J is TRBJ1-6; 8 positions match TRBD1. Trimming took 3 bases from V and 9 from J; bases not matched to a gene: 8. The CDR3 has 15 residues. CDR1 and CDR2 from the germline V gene are SGHNT and YYREEE (reference sequence). The CDR3 DNA reads TGTGCCAGCAGCTCCAACAGGGGGATGGTTTCACCCCTCCACTTT. Its translation: CASSSNRGMVSPLHF.

The chain combines TRBV29-1 with TRBJ2-3; tentatively, D is TRBD2 (5 bases). The CDR3 runs to 11 residues. V was clipped by 6 bases and J by 2 bases, with 6 bases between them. CDR1 is SQVTM, CDR2 ANQGSEA, per germline. For the CDR3, the DNA is TGCAGCGTCGGGGACACAGATACGCAGTATTTT. The encoded protein is CSVGDTDTQYF.

This chain uses TRBV30 with TRBJ1-4; TRBD1 agrees at 9 bases. The CDR3 is 15 residues long. The V and J ends lost 0 bases and 7 bases, in that order; junction bases with no gene match: 6. Germline V gene data show CDR1 as GTSNPN and CDR2 as SVGIG (reference sequence). The CDR3 region has the DNA TGTGCCTGGAGTGTACCTACAGGGGGCCGTGAAAAACTGTTTTTT. Its protein product is CAWSVPTGGREKLFF.

The rearrangement uses TRBV19 and TRBJ1-2, with 9 bases identical to TRBD1. This CDR3 contains 17 residues. CDR1 is LNHDA, CDR2 SQIVND, per germline (reference sequence). J gave up 2 bases and V 3 bases, and 10 bases lay outside the gene matches. The CDR3 spells CASSILGVQGANYGYTF. The CDR3 DNA follows: TGTGCCAGTAGTATTCTAGGAGTACAGGGGGCGAACTATGGCTACACCTTC.

The CDR3 loop is CASSRDTSSTDTQYF. CDR3 bases: TGTGCCAGCAGTCGGGACACCTCTAGCACAGATACGCAGTATTTT. This rearrangement joins TRBV6-4 to TRBJ2-3, with a weak D call TRBD1 (6 bases). The V gene's germline CDR1 is MRHNA and CDR2 SNTAGT. There are 15 residues in the CDR3. The ends were cut back, 5 bases at V and 0 bases at J, with 12 bases in the middle.

J is TRBJ2-1 and V is TRBV19; 10 bases agree with TRBD2. This CDR3 region has 15 residues. Germline V gene sequence: CDR1 LNHDA, CDR2 SQIVND (reference sequence). The V and J ends lost 5 bases and 5 bases, in that order; junction bases with no gene match: 6. The CDR3, as DNA: TGTGCCAGTAGTGCAGGACTAGCGGATCACAATGAGCAGTTCTTC. Amino acid sequence: CASSAGLADHNEQFF.

This chain joins TRBV11-1 and TRBJ2-1; maybe TRBD2 (5 bases). CDR3 size: 16 residues. V lost 5 bases and J 0 bases, leaving 14 bases between the germline ends. Looked up from germline, CDR1 is SGHAT and CDR2 is FQDESV (reference sequence). CDR3 region: CASSRTETSSYNEQFF. CDR3 coding DNA: TGTGCCAGCAGCCGGACGGAAACTAGCTCCTACAATGAGCAGTTCTTC.

V is TRBV7-2 and J is TRBJ2-1; D is perhaps TRBD2 (6 bases). The germline V gene encodes CDR1 SGHTA and CDR2 FQGNSA. The CDR3 totals 16 residues. V shed 5 bases and J shed 7 bases, with 21 bases lying between them. DNA of the CDR3: TGTGCCAGCAGCCGTTTAGGGGCTCTCCGGGGGAATGAGCAGTTCTTC. Protein product: CASSRLGALRGNEQFF.

The V call is TRBV5-6, the J call TRBJ1-4; D ambiguous. Trimming took off 2 bases at V and 8 bases at J, with 13 bases between the two ends. Germline CDR1 reads SGHDT; CDR2 reads YYEEEE. The CDR3 is made up of 14 amino acids. This CDR3 is CASSLPEAEEKLFF. CDR3 DNA: TGTGCCAGCAGCTTACCAGAGGCAGAGGAAAAACTGTTTTTT.

The chain carries TRBV18 and TRBJ2-3; 12 bases align to TRBD2. This CDR3 is built from 16 residues. In germline, CDR1 is KGHSH, CDR2 LQKENI. V gave up 3 bases and J gave up 6 bases; unmatched junction bases: 7. The CDR3 nucleotides are TGTGCCAGCTCACCGAAACTAGCGGGGGGACTGGATACGCAGTATTTT. Its translation is CASSPKLAGGLDTQYF.

V gene TRBV25-1 combines with J gene TRBJ1-2, with TRBD1 identical over 9 bases. The V gene's germline CDR1 is MGHDK and CDR2 SYGVNS. V was pared by 3 bases and J by 5 bases, with 7 bases of the junction left unmatched. The CDR3 is 15 amino acids. The CDR3, as DNA: TGTGCCAGCAGTGAGTCCCAGGACAGGGGATATGGCTACACCTTC. Translation gives CASSESQDRGYGYTF.

V gene TRBV29-1 combines with J gene TRBJ2-3; D is possibly TRBD1 (6 bases). Trimming cost V 7 bases and J 0 bases, with 14 bases left between them. This CDR3 has 14 amino acids. Germline V gene sequence: CDR1 SQVTM, CDR2 ANQGSEA. CDR3 region: CSALSRGSTDTQYF. CDR3 bases: TGCAGCGCGCTGAGCAGGGGAAGCACAGATACGCAGTATTTT.